These T cell receptor beta chains were read from a single sample in a study of identical twins. TCRdb processed the 5' RACE reads anew with MiXCR; each CDR3 protein has one entry. The sample holds about 890,000 distinct CDR3 sequences, 12% seen once. The same sample was also studied in work on yellow fever vaccine responses in identical twins.

The sample was PBMCs. These receptors originate from a woman between 18 and 29 years old in good health. CDR3s include the opening cysteine and the closing phenylalanine or tryptophan. The order of the fields is V gene, J gene, D gene, CDR3 length, CDR3 protein. D genes are given only for firm matches.

v_gene: TRBV3-1
j_gene: TRBJ2-3
d_gene: NA
len: 16
CDR3aa: CASSQGGEGETDTQYF

v_gene: TRBV19
j_gene: TRBJ2-2
d_gene: NA
len: 14
CDR3aa: CASIGMRYTGELFF

v_gene: TRBV12-3/TRBV12-4
j_gene: TRBJ2-6
d_gene: NA
len: 16
CDR3aa: CASSLVSISGANVLTF

v_gene: TRBV7-6
j_gene: TRBJ2-2
d_gene: NA
len: 14
CDR3aa: CASGDDGVAGELFF

v_gene: TRBV5-1
j_gene: TRBJ2-5
d_gene: NA
len: 13
CDR3aa: CASREGHEETQYF

v_gene: TRBV10-3
j_gene: TRBJ2-2
d_gene: NA
len: 12
CDR3aa: CATGAGTGELFF

v_gene: TRBV24-1
j_gene: TRBJ2-1
d_gene: NA
len: 14
CDR3aa: CATSDSRGVDEQFF

v_gene: TRBV12-3/TRBV12-4
j_gene: TRBJ2-7
d_gene: TRBD2
len: 15
CDR3aa: CASSLGSGTVYEQYF

v_gene: TRBV29-1
j_gene: TRBJ2-3
d_gene: NA
len: 14
CDR3aa: CSVRRGGSTDTQYF

v_gene: TRBV29-1
j_gene: TRBJ1-2
d_gene: NA
len: 13
CDR3aa: CSVGSRGLYGYTF

v_gene: TRBV5-4
j_gene: TRBJ1-5
d_gene: NA
len: 16
CDR3aa: CASSLTGAGASQPQHF

v_gene: TRBV4-1
j_gene: TRBJ2-5
d_gene: NA
len: 12
CDR3aa: CASSWPGETQYF

v_gene: TRBV19
j_gene: TRBJ1-1
d_gene: NA
len: 14
CDR3aa: CASSIARVNTEAFF